Below, 25 T cell receptor beta chains from the same sample are listed, as sequenced in a study of cytomegalovirus exposure and HLA in healthy donors. 13 Jbeta primers and 60 Vbeta primers were used for the PCR. Using immunoSEQ multiplex PCR, the repertoire was profiled, and TCRdb retains in-frame clones only, with some absent. The sample has 100,000 or so clones, around three quarters seen once; the top ten hold around 4%. Specimen: PBMCs. The receptor set was obtained from a female donor in good health and CMV-seropositive.

The chain links TRBV6-1 to TRBJ2-1; no reliable D call. This CDR3 region has 15 residues. V lost 10 bases and J lost 2, with 18 bases in between. Germline CDR1 is MNHNS and CDR2 is SASEGT. The CDR3 DNA is TGTGCCACCCTACGGCCGCCACAGACCTACAATGAGCAGTTCTTC. Amino acids: CATLRPPQTYNEQFF.

The chain employs TRBV19 and TRBJ1-5; D uncertain. Deletions cut 7 bases from V and 0 bases from J, with 10 bases between. Germline values: CDR1 LNHDA, CDR2 SQIVND (reference sequence). The CDR3 covers 14 residues. CDR3 sequence reads: CASNLANSNQPQHF. The CDR3 bases are TGTGCCAGTAATTTAGCGAATAGCAATCAGCCCCAGCATTTT.

V gene TRBV6-6 combines with J gene TRBJ1-3; 7 positions match TRBD1. V gave up 2 bases and J gave up 0 bases; unmatched junction bases: 4. In germline, CDR1 is MNHNY, CDR2 SVGAGI (reference sequence). The CDR3 runs 16 residues. CDR3 residues: CASSYGGTVSGNTIYF. CDR3 bases: TGTGCCAGCAGTTACGGTGGGACAGTCTCTGGAAACACCATATATTTT.

The chain carries TRBV6-1 and TRBJ2-7, with D possibly matching TRBD2 (6 bases). CDR3 length: 12 amino acids. V gave up 1 base and J gave up 9 bases, with 10 bases separating them. Germline V gene data show CDR1 as MNHNS and CDR2 as SASEGT. CDR3 sequence reads: CASSEGVGGQYF. The DNA for the CDR3 is TGTGCCAGCAGTGAAGGTGTGGGAGGGCAGTACTTC.

The V and J genes are TRBV5-4 and TRBJ2-5, with 12 bases identical to TRBD2. CDR1 and CDR2 from the germline V gene are SGHNT and YYREEE (reference sequence). The CDR3 is 16 residues long. J was trimmed by 4 bases and V by 4 bases; bases with no gene match: 8. DNA for the CDR3: TGTGCCAGCAGCAGCCCGACTAGCGGGAGAACAGAGACCCAGTACTTC. The encoded protein is CASSSPTSGRTETQYF.

This chain connects TRBV7-2 to TRBJ2-5; D ambiguous. The DNA matches TRBJ2-7 better at its end, which makes the J call doubtful. Germline CDR1 and CDR2: SGHTA and FQGNSA. The CDR3 loop spans 12 amino acids. The CDR3 loop is CASSPLQNEQYF. The DNA of the CDR3 is TGTGCCAGCAGCCCTCTTCAAAACGAGCAGTACTTC.

Notes on this clone: A junction boundary mismatches the germline segment, possibly from a read error. The chain couples TRBV7-9 to TRBJ2-1, with 7 nucleotides matching TRBD2. The CDR3 totals 16 residues. CDR1 and CDR2 (germline): SEHNR, FQNEAQ (reference sequence). DNA of the CDR3: TGTTCCAGCAGCTTAGGGGATCAGCGGGGCTACAATGAGCAGTTCTTC. Translating it yields CSSSLGDQRGYNEQFF. Based on the CDR3 plus reference TRBV7-9 and TRBJ2-1, the full variable domain is DTGVSQNPRHKITKRGQNVTFRCDPISEHNRLYWYRQTLGQGPEFLTYFQNEAQLEKSRLLSDRFSAERPKGSFSTLEIQRTEQGDSAMYLCSSSLGDQRGYNEQFFGPGTRLTVL.

The chain carries TRBV7-2 and TRBJ1-3; 7 bases are shared with TRBD1. CDR1 is SGHTA, CDR2 FQGNSA, per germline. After removal of 5 bases from V and 4 bases from J, the junction contained 8 bases not matched to a gene. CDR3 length: 15 residues. The CDR3 DNA reads TGTGCCAGCAGCCGAGACAGGGTGGAGGGAAACACCATATATTTT. Its protein product is CASSRDRVEGNTIYF.

This chain joins TRBV5-1 and TRBJ2-1; 7 bases are a match to TRBD2. The CDR3 is made up of 15 amino acids. V lost 4 bases to trimming and J lost 4 bases; unmatched junction nucleotides: 8. Germline CDR1 SGHRS, CDR2 YFSETQ. The CDR3 nucleotides are TGCGCCAGCAGCCTGACTAGCAACCCTTACAATGAGCAGTTCTTC. This encodes CASSLTSNPYNEQFF.

The CDR3 region has the DNA TGTGCCAGCAGTGAAAGGGACAGGTCCTTCTATGGCTACACCTTC. Its translation is CASSERDRSFYGYTF. The V and J genes are TRBV2 and TRBJ1-2, with TRBD1 matching 8 bases. V gave up 2 bases and J gave up 4 bases; unmatched junction bases: 6. CDR3 size: 15 residues. Germline CDR1 and CDR2: SNHLY and FYNNEI.

The chain carries TRBV30 and TRBJ2-5; D might be TRBD1 (5 bases). This CDR3 comprises 13 residues. Between the trimmed V and J ends, which lost 1 base and 4 bases, there was a span of 10 bases. The V gene's germline CDR1 is GTSNPN and CDR2 SVGIG (reference sequence). DNA of the CDR3: TGTGCCTGGAGTGACCTAGGGGCAGAGACCCAGTACTTC. Its protein is CAWSDLGAETQYF.

CDR3 bases: TGTGCCAGCAGCCAAGGGAGCCCTGGAAACACCATATATTTT. It yields the protein CASSQGSPGNTIYF. The V and J genes are TRBV14 and TRBJ1-3; D gene unclear. Trimming pared 1 base from V and 2 bases from J, leaving 6 bases between. The CDR3 covers 14 residues. The germline V gene has CDR1 SGHDN and CDR2 FVKESK. Filled out from reference TRBV14 and TRBJ1-3, the complete variable domain reads EAGVTQFPSHSVIEKGQTVTLRCDPISGHDNLYWYRRVMGKEIKFLLHFVKESKQDESGMPNNRFLAERTGGTYSTLKVQPAELEDSGVYFCASSQGSPGNTIYFGEGSWLTVV.

The CDR3 DNA is TGTGCCAGCGGGTTGACGGGAGGTTTCTACAATGAGCAGTTCTTC. This encodes CASGLTGGFYNEQFF. The chain links TRBV27 to TRBJ2-1, with TRBD2 matching over 7 bases. Germline trimming cut 8 bases from V and 3 bases from J; bases unmatched to any gene: 10. CDR1 is MNHEY and CDR2 is SMNVEV in the germline V gene (reference sequence). The CDR3 spans 15 residues.

The CDR3 DNA is TGTGCCAGCCGCGGGAGTTCAGAGACCCAGTACTTC. This sequence encodes CASRGSSETQYF. The rearrangement links TRBV6-1 to TRBJ2-5; 7 positions match TRBD2. Per germline, CDR1 MNHNS and CDR2 SASEGT. This CDR3 region has 12 residues. V shed 8 bases, J shed 4 bases, and the junction held 4 bases outside the gene matches.

This rearrangement joins TRBV5-1 to TRBJ1-2, with D uncertain. This CDR3 contains 14 residues. V was shortened by 3 bases and J by 1 base, with 10 bases between the two germline ends. Germline-derived CDR1 and CDR2 are SGHRS and YFSETQ. DNA for the CDR3: TGCGCCAGCAGCTCCCCGGGGTTTAACTATGGCTACACCTTC. It translates to CASSSPGFNYGYTF.

This sequence joins TRBV27 and TRBJ1-2; the D gene is possibly TRBD1 (6 bases). The V end was cut by 2 bases, the J end by 3 bases, with 7 bases between. The germline gives CDR1 MNHEY, CDR2 SMNVEV (reference sequence). This CDR3 has 13 amino acids. The CDR3 nucleotides read TGTGCCAGCAGTTTACAGGGGTACTATGGCTACACCTTC. This encodes CASSLQGYYGYTF.

This rearrangement joins TRBV7-9 to TRBJ1-1; D ambiguous. Trimming took off 1 base at V and 11 bases at J, with 11 bases between the two ends. The CDR3 has 12 amino acids. Germline assignment: CDR1 SEHNR and CDR2 FQNEAQ (reference sequence). CDR3 coding DNA: TGTGCCAGCAGCTTAGGTGACTTTGGGGCTTTCTTT. Protein product: CASSLGDFGAFF.

The chain links TRBV18 to TRBJ2-5; possible D gene TRBD1, 5 bases. The assigned J gene may be wrong: the sequence end matches TRBJ2-7 better. The CDR3 consists of 15 residues. Germline CDR1 KGHSH, CDR2 LQKENI. CDR3 sequence reads: CASSSDRSRSYEQYF. CDR3 coding DNA: TGTGCCAGCTCATCAGACAGAAGCCGCTCCTACGAGCAGTACTTC.

This clone was seen once. The chain joins TRBV10-3 to TRBJ2-2; 8 nucleotides align to TRBD2. Germline-derived CDR1 and CDR2 are ENHRY and SYGVKD. This CDR3 contains 16 residues. V trimming: 3 bases; J trimming: 5 bases; junction bases outside the gene matches: 8. DNA of the CDR3: TGTGCCATCAGTGAAGCCGCGGGGGGAAGTACCGGGGAGCTGTTTTTT. It encodes CAISEAAGGSTGELFF.

This sequence joins TRBV4-1 and TRBJ2-7, with 8 positions matching TRBD2. The junction had 10 bases not matched to a gene; V was cut back by 1 base and J by 5 bases. This CDR3 has 16 amino acids. CDR1 and CDR2 from the germline V gene are MGHRA and YSYEKL. DNA for the CDR3: TGCGCCAGCAGCCAAGTAGGGACTAGTGGGCCTCACGAGCAGTACTTC. Residues: CASSQVGTSGPHEQYF.

In DNA form, the CDR3 reads TGTGCCAGCAGCTTAACCCGCCAGGGCCGCCAGCCCCAGCATTTT. Amino acid sequence: CASSLTRQGRQPQHF. The chain couples TRBV7-2 to TRBJ1-5; D may be TRBD1 (5 bases). V lost 2 bases and J lost 7, with 15 bases in between. Germline CDR1 and CDR2: SGHTA and FQGNSA. This CDR3 comprises 15 residues. Variable domain in full (rest from reference TRBV7-2 and TRBJ1-5): GAGVSQSPSNKVTEKGKDVELRCDPISGHTALYWYRQSLGQGLEFLIYFQGNSAPDKSGLPSDRFSAERTGGSVSTLTIQRTQQEDSAVYLCASSLTRQGRQPQHFGDGTRLSIL.

This chain joins TRBV4-3 and TRBJ2-3, with D possibly TRBD2 on 6 matching bases. The ends were cut back, 4 bases at V and 4 bases at J, with 12 bases in the middle. This CDR3 spans 14 amino acids. CDR1 LGHNA and CDR2 YSLEER come from the germline V gene. The DNA of the CDR3 is TGCGCCAGCAGCCCCTCGGGACTTCCAGATACGCAGTATTTT. Amino acid sequence: CASSPSGLPDTQYF.

CDR3 DNA: TGTGCCAGTAAGGGACAGATGGGCGCCGGGGAGCTGTTTTTT. As protein: CASKGQMGAGELFF. This chain links TRBV19 with TRBJ2-2, with TRBD1 identical over 7 bases. The germline CDR1 and CDR2 sequences are LNHDA and SQIVND (reference sequence). Losses at the gene ends were 7 bases for V and 6 bases for J; bases not matched to a gene: 8. This CDR3 has 14 amino acids.

The chain employs TRBV11-3 and TRBJ2-1, with 16 bases identical to TRBD2. Germline trimming cut 4 bases from V and 8 bases from J; bases unmatched to any gene: 14. The germline CDR1 and CDR2 sequences are SGHNT and YENEEA. CDR3 length: 19 amino acids. CDR3 nucleotides: TGTGCCAGCAGCTCCGCGGTTGTTGGGACTAGCGGGAGGGTCGATGAGCAGTTCTTC. This encodes CASSSAVVGTSGRVDEQFF.

Details on this clone: The junction does not match germline at one end; this may be a read error. The gene calls are TRBV7-2 and TRBJ2-7; 7 nucleotides line up with TRBD1. CDR3 length: 15 amino acids. CDR1 SGHTA and CDR2 FQGNSA come from the germline V gene. This CDR3 reads CASSLAQGVWYEQYF. The CDR3 DNA sequence: TGTGCCAGCAGCCTAGCCCAGGGGGTATGGTACGAGCAGTACTTC.